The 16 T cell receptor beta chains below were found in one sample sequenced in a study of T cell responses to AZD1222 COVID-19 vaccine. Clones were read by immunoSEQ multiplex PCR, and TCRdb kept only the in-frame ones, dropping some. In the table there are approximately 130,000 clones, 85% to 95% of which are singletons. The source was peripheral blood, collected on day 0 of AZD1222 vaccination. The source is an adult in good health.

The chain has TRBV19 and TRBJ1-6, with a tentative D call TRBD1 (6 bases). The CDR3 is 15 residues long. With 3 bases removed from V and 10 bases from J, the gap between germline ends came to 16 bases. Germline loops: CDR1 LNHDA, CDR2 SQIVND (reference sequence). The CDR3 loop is CASSISGAGDSPLHF. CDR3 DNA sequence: TGTGCCAGTAGTATTTCGGGGGCAGGGGACTCACCCCTCCACTTT.

DNA of the CDR3: TGTGCCAGCAGTCGGACAGGCCCTCAAGAGACCCAGTACTTC. This encodes CASSRTGPQETQYF. The chain has TRBV6-5 and TRBJ2-5; TRBD1 matches at 7 bases. Germline V gene data show CDR1 as MNHEY and CDR2 as SVGAGI. Trimming cost V 5 bases and J 2 bases; bases outside gene matches: 5. This CDR3 is 14 amino acids long.

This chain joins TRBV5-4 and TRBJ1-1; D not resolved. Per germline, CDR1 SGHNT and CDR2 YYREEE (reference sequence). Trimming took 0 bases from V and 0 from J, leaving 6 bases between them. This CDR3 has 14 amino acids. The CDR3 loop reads CASSLDRMNTEAFF. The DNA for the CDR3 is TGTGCCAGCAGCTTGGACAGAATGAACACTGAAGCTTTCTTT.

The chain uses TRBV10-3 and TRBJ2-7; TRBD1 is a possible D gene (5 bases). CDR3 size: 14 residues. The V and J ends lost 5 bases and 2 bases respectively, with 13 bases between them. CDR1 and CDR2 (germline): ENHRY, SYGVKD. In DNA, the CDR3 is TGTGCCATCAGTCAGGGTGGAAGAACCTACGAGCAGTACTTC. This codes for CAISQGGRTYEQYF.

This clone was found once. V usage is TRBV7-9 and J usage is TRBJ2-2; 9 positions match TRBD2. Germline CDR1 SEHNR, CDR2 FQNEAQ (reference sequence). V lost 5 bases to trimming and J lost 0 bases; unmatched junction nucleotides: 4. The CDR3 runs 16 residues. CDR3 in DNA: TGTGCCAGCAGCCCTTCTAGCGGGGCGAACACCGGGGAGCTGTTTTTT. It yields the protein CASSPSSGANTGELFF. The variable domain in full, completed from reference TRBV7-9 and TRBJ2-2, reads DTGVSQNPRHKITKRGQNVTFRCDPISEHNRLYWYRQTLGQGPEFLTYFQNEAQLEKSRLLSDRFSAERPKGSFSTLEIQRTEQGDSAMYLCASSPSSGANTGELFFGEGSRLTVL.

As DNA, the CDR3 is TGTGCCAGCAGTTACGGCCAGCTCCCAACTAATGAAAAACTGTTTTTT. Translating it yields CASSYGQLPTNEKLFF. The chain joins TRBV6-6 to TRBJ1-4; D not resolved. With 2 bases removed from V and 0 bases from J, the gap between germline ends came to 10 bases. The CDR3 runs to 16 residues. Germline lookup yields CDR1 MNHNY and CDR2 SVGAGI (reference sequence).

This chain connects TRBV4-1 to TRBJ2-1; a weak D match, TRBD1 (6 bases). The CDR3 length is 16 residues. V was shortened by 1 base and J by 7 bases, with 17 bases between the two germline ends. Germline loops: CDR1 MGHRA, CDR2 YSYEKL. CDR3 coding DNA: TGCGCCAGCAGCCAAGGGACAGCCCGAAACTTTAATGAGCAGTTCTTC. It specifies CASSQGTARNFNEQFF.

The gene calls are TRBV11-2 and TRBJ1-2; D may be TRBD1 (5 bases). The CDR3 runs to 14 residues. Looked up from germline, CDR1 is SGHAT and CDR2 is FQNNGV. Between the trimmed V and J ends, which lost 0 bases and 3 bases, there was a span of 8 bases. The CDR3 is CASSLETGDYGYTF. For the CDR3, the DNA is TGTGCCAGCAGCTTAGAAACAGGCGACTATGGCTACACCTTC.

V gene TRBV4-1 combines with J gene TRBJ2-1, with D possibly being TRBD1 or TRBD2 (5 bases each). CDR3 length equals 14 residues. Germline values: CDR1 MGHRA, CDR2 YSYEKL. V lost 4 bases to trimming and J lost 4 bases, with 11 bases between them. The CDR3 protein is CASSRRGAYNEQFF. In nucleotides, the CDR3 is TGCGCCAGCAGCCGTAGGGGAGCTTACAATGAGCAGTTCTTC.

The DNA for the CDR3 is TGTGCCAGCACCCTAAGTAGGGGGTATGGCTACACCTTC. Its translation: CASTLSRGYGYTF. V and J are TRBV12-3 or TRBV12-4 and TRBJ1-2, with D possibly matching TRBD1 (6 bases). V was trimmed by 7 bases and J by 5 bases, leaving 14 bases between them. The CDR3 is 13 amino acids.

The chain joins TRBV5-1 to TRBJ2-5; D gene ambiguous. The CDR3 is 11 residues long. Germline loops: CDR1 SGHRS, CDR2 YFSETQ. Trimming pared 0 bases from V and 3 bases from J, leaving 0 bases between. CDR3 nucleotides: TGCGCCAGCAGCTTGGAAGAGACCCAGTACTTC. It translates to CASSLEETQYF.

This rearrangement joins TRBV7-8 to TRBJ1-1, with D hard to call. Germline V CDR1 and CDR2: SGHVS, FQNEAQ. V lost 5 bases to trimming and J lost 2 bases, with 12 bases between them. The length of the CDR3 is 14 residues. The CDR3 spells CASSPWTDNTEAFF. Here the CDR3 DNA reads TGTGCCAGCAGCCCCTGGACGGATAACACTGAAGCTTTCTTT.

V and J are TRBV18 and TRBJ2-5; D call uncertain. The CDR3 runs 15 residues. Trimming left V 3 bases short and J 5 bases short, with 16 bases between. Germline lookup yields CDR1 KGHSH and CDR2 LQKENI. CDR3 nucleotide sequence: TGTGCCAGCTCACCGGGGTCATCCTCGGAGGAGACCCAGTACTTC. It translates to CASSPGSSSEETQYF.

CDR3 protein: CASHGGAGYGYTF. In DNA form, the CDR3 reads TGTGCCAGCCATGGGGGGGCTGGCTATGGCTACACCTTC. This chain links TRBV6-5 with TRBJ1-2; D is perhaps TRBD1 (6 bases). This CDR3 is built from 13 residues. Trimming shortened V by 8 bases and J by 4 bases, and 14 bases separated the two germline ends. CDR1 and CDR2 (germline): MNHEY, SVGAGI.

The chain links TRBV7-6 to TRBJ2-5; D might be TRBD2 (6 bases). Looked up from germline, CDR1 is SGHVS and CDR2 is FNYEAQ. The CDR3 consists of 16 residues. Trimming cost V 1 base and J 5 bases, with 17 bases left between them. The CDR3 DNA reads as TGTGCCAGCAGCTTAGACCCGCCGCGGGGCTGGGAGACCCAGTACTTC. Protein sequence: CASSLDPPRGWETQYF.

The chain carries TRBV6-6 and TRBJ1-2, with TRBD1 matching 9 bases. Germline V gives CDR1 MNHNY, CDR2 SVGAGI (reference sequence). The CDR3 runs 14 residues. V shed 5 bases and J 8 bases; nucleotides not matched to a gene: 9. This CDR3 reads CASSPGQGSVGYTF. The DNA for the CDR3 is TGTGCCAGCAGTCCGGGACAGGGTAGTGTCGGCTACACCTTC.